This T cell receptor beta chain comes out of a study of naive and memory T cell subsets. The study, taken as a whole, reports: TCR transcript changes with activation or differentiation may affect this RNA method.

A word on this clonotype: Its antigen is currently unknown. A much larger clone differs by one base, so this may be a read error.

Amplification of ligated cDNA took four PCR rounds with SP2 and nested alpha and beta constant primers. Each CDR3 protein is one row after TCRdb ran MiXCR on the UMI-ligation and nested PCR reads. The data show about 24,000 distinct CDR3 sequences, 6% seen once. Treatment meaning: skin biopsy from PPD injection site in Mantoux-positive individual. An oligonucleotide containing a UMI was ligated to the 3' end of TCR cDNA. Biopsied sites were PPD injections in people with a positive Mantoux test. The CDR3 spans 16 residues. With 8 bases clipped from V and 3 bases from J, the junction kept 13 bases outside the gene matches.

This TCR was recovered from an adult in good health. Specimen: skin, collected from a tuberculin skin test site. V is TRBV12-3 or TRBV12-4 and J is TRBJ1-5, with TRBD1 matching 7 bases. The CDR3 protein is CASLEGARGDNQPQHF. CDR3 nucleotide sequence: TGTGCCAGCCTCGAGGGGGCGCGAGGTGACAATCAGCCCCAGCATTTT.